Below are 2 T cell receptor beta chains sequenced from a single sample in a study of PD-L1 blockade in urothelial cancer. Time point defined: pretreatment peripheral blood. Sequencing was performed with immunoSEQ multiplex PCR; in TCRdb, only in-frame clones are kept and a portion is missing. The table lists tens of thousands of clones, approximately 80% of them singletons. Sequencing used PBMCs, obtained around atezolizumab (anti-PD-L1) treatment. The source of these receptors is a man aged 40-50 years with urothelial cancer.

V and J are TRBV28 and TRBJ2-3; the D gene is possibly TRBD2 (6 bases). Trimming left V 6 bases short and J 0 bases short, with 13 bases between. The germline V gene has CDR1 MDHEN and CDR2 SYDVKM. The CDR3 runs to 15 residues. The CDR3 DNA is TGTGCCAGCAGGCCGCTAGCGAGTAGCACAGATACGCAGTATTTT. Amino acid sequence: CASRPLASSTDTQYF.

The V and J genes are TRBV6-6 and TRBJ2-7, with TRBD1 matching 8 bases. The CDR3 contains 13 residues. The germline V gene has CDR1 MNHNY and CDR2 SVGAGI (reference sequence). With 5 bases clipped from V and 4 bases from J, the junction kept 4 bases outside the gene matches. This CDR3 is CASSRRQGYEQYF. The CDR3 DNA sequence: TGTGCCAGCAGTCGTCGACAGGGGTACGAGCAGTACTTC.